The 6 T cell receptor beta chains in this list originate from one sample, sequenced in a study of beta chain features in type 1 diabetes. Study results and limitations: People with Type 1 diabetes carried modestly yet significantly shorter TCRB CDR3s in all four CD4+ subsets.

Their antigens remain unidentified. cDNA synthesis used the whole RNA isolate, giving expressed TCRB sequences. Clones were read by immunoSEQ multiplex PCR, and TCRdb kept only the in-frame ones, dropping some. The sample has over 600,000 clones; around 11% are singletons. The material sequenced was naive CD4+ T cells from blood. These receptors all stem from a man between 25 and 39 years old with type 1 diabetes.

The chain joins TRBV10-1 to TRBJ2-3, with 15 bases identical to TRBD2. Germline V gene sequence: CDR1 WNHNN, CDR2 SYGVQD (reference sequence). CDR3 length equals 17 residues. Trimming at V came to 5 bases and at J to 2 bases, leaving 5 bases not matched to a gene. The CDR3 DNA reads TGCGCCAGCAGTTCCGGACTAGCGGGGGGGATCACAGATACGCAGTATTTT. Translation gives CASSSGLAGGITDTQYF.

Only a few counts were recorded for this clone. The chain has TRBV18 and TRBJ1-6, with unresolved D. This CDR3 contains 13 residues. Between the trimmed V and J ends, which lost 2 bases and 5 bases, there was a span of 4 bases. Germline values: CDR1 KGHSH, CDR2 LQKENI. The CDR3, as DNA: TGTGCCAGCTCACCAGGGAATAATTCACCCCTCCACTTT. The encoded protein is CASSPGNNSPLHF. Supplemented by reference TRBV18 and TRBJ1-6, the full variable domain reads NAGVMQNPRHLVRRRGQEARLRCSPMKGHSHVYWYRQLPEEGLKFMVYLQKENIIDESGMPKERFSAEFPKEGPSILRIQQVVRGDSAAYFCASSPGNNSPLHFGNGTRLTVT.

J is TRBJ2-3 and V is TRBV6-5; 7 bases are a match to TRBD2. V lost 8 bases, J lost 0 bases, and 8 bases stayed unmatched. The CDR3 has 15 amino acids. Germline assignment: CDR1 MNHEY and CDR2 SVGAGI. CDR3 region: CASRAQGGSTDTQYF. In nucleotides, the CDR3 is TGTGCCAGCCGTGCGCAGGGAGGGAGCACAGATACGCAGTATTTT.

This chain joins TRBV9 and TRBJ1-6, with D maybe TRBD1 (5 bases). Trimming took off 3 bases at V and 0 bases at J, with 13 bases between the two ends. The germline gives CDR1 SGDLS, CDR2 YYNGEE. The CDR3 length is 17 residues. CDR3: CASSEGPGLSYNSPLHF. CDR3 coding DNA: TGTGCCAGCAGCGAGGGCCCGGGGCTCTCCTATAATTCACCCCTCCACTTT.

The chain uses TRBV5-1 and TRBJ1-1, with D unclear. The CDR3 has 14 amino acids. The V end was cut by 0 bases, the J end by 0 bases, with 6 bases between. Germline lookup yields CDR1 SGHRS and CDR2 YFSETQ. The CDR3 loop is CASSLDMVNTEAFF. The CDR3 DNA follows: TGCGCCAGCAGCTTGGATATGGTGAACACTGAAGCTTTCTTT.

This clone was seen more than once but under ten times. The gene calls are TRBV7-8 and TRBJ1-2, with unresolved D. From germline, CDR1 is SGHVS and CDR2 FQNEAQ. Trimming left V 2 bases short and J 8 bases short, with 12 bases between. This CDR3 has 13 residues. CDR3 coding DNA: TGTGCCAGCAGCTTATCGGACGCTGCGGGCTACACCTTC. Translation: CASSLSDAAGYTF.